This TCR beta chain was documented in a study of blood T cell repertoires in COVID-19. Study details: From the United States, Italy and Spain came samples of acute and convalescent COVID-19. The cDNA or gDNA used as material had been derived from T cells, B-cell-depleted T cells, or PBMCs.

The germline V gene has CDR1 MDHEN and CDR2 SYDVKM. The CDR3 spans 14 residues. V dropped 8 bases and J dropped 5 bases, with 18 bases sitting between them. Original handling: Estimates of nucleated cell counts were drawn from the amplification of reference gene primers. The repertoire was sequenced with immunoSEQ multiplex PCR; TCRdb's copy has only in-frame clones and lacks some. That table supplies the V and J calls and clone size; D and trimming were determined from the DNA. The table records about 160,000 clones, roughly 91% of them present only once. The chain uses TRBV28 and TRBJ2-5; a possible D gene is TRBD1 (6 bases). The sample taken for sequencing was peripheral blood. The sequence was collected from a woman aged 45-65 years with acute or convalescent COVID-19. CDR3 DNA: TGTGCCAGCCTAAGAGGGGGTTCTGTGGAGACCCAGTACTTC. Residues: CASLRGGSVETQYF.